This entry is about one T cell receptor (beta chain). Its antigen is unknown. Isolation recovered at least 6.5 million PBMCs from every sample. The sample is drawn from a study of blood T cells in healthy people across ages. Study-level results: Diversity estimated from one million T cells was considered an underestimate.

Combining a sample-barcoded 5' primer with a J-beta primer mix, a second PCR ran for roughly 7 to 12 cycles. A single record per CDR3 protein comes from TCRdb applying MiXCR to the 5' RACE reads. This repertoire shows some 1.8 million distinct CDR3 sequences, more than 35% found once; its top ten account for 23%. What was sequenced was blood. The source is a human donor in good health.

CDR3 sequence: CASSYAAVESKNIQYF. The CDR3 DNA reads TGTGCCAGCAGTTACGCGGCCGTAGAGTCCAAAAACATTCAGTACTTC. The rearrangement joins TRBV6-2 or TRBV6-3 to TRBJ2-4; D is ambiguous. V shed 2 bases and J shed 2 bases, with 13 bases lying between them. CDR1 MNHEY and CDR2 SVGEGT come from the germline V gene. This CDR3 comprises 16 residues.